The clone carrying this T cell receptor (beta chain) turned up a few times. The antigen is unknown. This record comes from a study of beta chain features in type 1 diabetes. Study outcomes and limitations: TCRB rearrangement may or may not be influenced by HLA type; here this remained unresolved. Patients with Type 1 diabetes showed moderately but significantly shorter TCRB CDR3s in all four CD4+ subsets. Across patients, naive, central memory and Treg TCRB repertoires exhibited apparently greater similarity than was observed across healthy donors.

Expressed TCRB transcripts got sequenced, as all isolated RNA was reverse transcribed. The average read count of naive, central memory and regulatory T cell samples was approximately 3.5 million. Clones were sequenced by immunoSEQ multiplex PCR, and TCRdb holds only the in-frame ones, with some missing. In the table there are around 710,000 clones, around 12% of which are singletons. This CDR3 is 15 amino acids long. The trim removed 2 bases at V and 5 bases at J, leaving 7 bases unmatched. CDR1 SGHTA and CDR2 FQGNSA come from the germline V gene. The V call is TRBV7-2, the J call TRBJ2-5; 8 bases align to TRBD2. Sequenced sample: naive CD4+ T cells from blood. This receptor was taken from a young man with type 1 diabetes. The CDR3 bases are TGTGCCAGCAGCTTACAGCGGGGGATAGGGGAGACCCAGTACTTC. Translating it yields CASSLQRGIGETQYF.